These T cell receptor beta chains were read from a single sample in a study of blood T cell repertoires in COVID-19. Using immunoSEQ multiplex PCR, the repertoire was profiled, and TCRdb retains in-frame clones only, with some absent. The table lists fewer than 150,000 clones, roughly 90% of them singletons. The sequenced sample consisted of peripheral blood. All receptors derive from a man aged 45 to 65 with active or convalescent COVID-19. Each CDR3 is given with its conserved first and last residue. Each record gives: clone size, V gene, J gene, D gene, CDR3 protein, CDR3 DNA. D genes are given only for firm matches. Not every row has a clone size; where given, it reads once, few, many or a size class.

>.|TRBV3-1/TRBV3-2|TRBJ1-1|.
CASSQGGNLMNTEAFF
TGTGCCAGCAGCCAAGGAGGGAATCTCATGAACACTGAAGCTTTCTTT
>.|TRBV19|TRBJ2-6|TRBD1
CASSSRDRVSGANVLTF
TGTGCCAGTAGTTCCCGGGACAGGGTGTCTGGGGCCAACGTCCTGACTTTC
>.|TRBV2|TRBJ1-1|.
CASTVAGRNTEAFF
TGTGCCAGCACCGTCGCAGGGCGGAACACTGAAGCTTTCTTT
>.|TRBV11-3|TRBJ2-1|TRBD1
CASSSGQGNEQFF
TGTGCCAGCAGCTCAGGACAGGGGAATGAGCAGTTCTTC
>.|TRBV3-1/TRBV3-2|TRBJ2-1|.
CASSQPNVAYNEQFF
TGTGCCAGCAGCCAACCTAACGTAGCATACAATGAGCAGTTCTTC
>.|TRBV6-2/TRBV6-3|TRBJ2-6|.
CASSYRRSRASGANVLTF
TGTGCCAGCAGTTACAGGCGTTCGAGGGCCTCTGGGGCCAACGTCCTGACTTTC
>.|TRBV18|TRBJ2-3|.
CASSPPTADTQYF
TGTGCCAGCTCACCGCCGACAGCAGATACGCAGTATTTT
>.|TRBV11-2|TRBJ1-3|TRBD1
CASSLATGGATIYF
TGTGCCAGCAGCTTAGCTACAGGGGGGGCCACCATATATTTT
>.|TRBV20-1|TRBJ2-7|.
CSATLHYEQYF
TGCAGTGCTACACTACACTACGAGCAGTACTTC
>.|TRBV24-1|TRBJ2-7|TRBD1
CATSGRTGAAYEQYF
TGTGCCACCAGTGGGAGGACAGGGGCGGCCTACGAGCAGTACTTC
>.|TRBV30|TRBJ2-5|.
CASEGRGSYQETQYF
TGTGCCTCCGAGGGTAGAGGGAGCTACCAAGAGACCCAGTACTTC
>.|TRBV6-5|TRBJ2-5|TRBD2
CASSLAGEVETQYF
TGTGCCAGCAGTCTAGCGGGAGAGGTGGAGACCCAGTACTTC
>.|TRBV6-5|TRBJ1-4|.
CASSFARVANEKLFF
TGTGCCAGCAGTTTTGCCAGGGTCGCTAATGAAAAACTGTTTTTT
>.|TRBV7-3|TRBJ2-5|TRBD2
CASSPTSGRGAGTQYF
TGTGCCAGCAGCCCGACTAGCGGGAGAGGGGCGGGGACCCAGTACTTC
>.|TRBV6-4|TRBJ1-1|TRBD1
CASRGTGKNTEAFF
TGTGCCAGCAGGGGGACAGGGAAGAACACTGAAGCTTTCTTT
>.|TRBV9|TRBJ1-4|.
CASSVEEGLGEKLFF
TGTGCCAGCAGCGTAGAGGAGGGTCTGGGAGAAAAACTGTTTTTT
>once|TRBV2|TRBJ1-1|.
CASSDIGGVNTEAFF
TGTGCCAGCAGTGATATCGGGGGGGTGAACACTGAAGCTTTCTTT
>.|TRBV9|TRBJ1-5|TRBD1
CASSGQGADNQPQHF
TGTGCCAGCAGCGGACAGGGGGCCGACAATCAGCCCCAGCATTTT
>.|TRBV6-1|TRBJ2-7|TRBD1
CASSEADRGAEQYF
TGTGCCAGCAGTGAGGCGGACAGGGGTGCCGAGCAGTACTTC
>.|TRBV7-2|TRBJ2-3|TRBD2
CASSSLAGGVTDTQYF
TGTGCCAGCAGCTCACTAGCGGGAGGGGTAACAGATACGCAGTATTTT
>.|TRBV7-8|TRBJ2-1|.
CASSGPDYRSSYNEQFF
TGTGCCAGCAGCGGGCCGGACTACCGTAGCTCCTACAATGAGCAGTTCTTC
>medium-sized|TRBV4-1|TRBJ1-1|TRBD1
CASSQGYGTVKGEAFF
TGCGCCAGCAGCCAAGGATACGGGACAGTAAAGGGTGAAGCTTTCTTT
>.|TRBV7-8|TRBJ1-6|TRBD1
CASSLGRQGARNSPLHF
TGTGCCAGCAGCTTAGGGAGACAGGGGGCGAGGAATTCACCCCTCCACTTT
>.|TRBV28|TRBJ2-1|TRBD1
CASTLPGTDNNEQFF
TGTGCCAGCACCCTTCCCGGGACAGACAACAATGAGCAGTTCTTC
>.|TRBV11-1|TRBJ2-1|.
CASSSGTNSYNEQFF
TGTGCCAGCAGCTCCGGGACAAACTCCTACAATGAGCAGTTCTTC
>.|TRBV9|TRBJ2-1|TRBD2
CASSVGWGRATNEQFF
TGTGCCAGCAGCGTAGGCTGGGGGAGGGCCACCAATGAGCAGTTCTTC
>.|TRBV5-4|TRBJ2-1|TRBD2
CASSLVTSGSYNEQFF
TGTGCCAGCAGCTTGGTGACTAGCGGGAGCTACAATGAGCAGTTCTTC
>once|TRBV27|TRBJ2-1|TRBD2
CASSLPGTTYNEQFF
TGTGCCAGCAGTTTACCAGGGACTACCTACAATGAGCAGTTCTTC
>.|TRBV4-2|TRBJ1-2|.
CASSQEAAGWPFHYGYTF
TGTGCCAGCAGCCAAGAGGCGGCAGGGTGGCCGTTTCACTATGGCTACACCTTC
>.|TRBV14|TRBJ2-7|TRBD2
CASSPIERGFYSYEQYF
TGTGCCAGCAGCCCCATCGAGCGGGGATTCTACTCCTACGAGCAGTACTTC
>.|TRBV27|TRBJ1-6|.
CASSWDIRNSPLHF
TGTGCCAGCAGTTGGGACATTCGGAATTCACCCCTCCACTTT
>once|TRBV27|TRBJ2-3|TRBD2
CASSSTSGTDTQYF
TGTGCCAGCAGTTCAACTAGCGGCACAGATACGCAGTATTTT
>.|TRBV7-3|TRBJ1-1|.
CASSSRPGMEAFF
TGTGCCAGCAGCTCGAGACCAGGCATGGAAGCTTTCTTT
>.|TRBV28|TRBJ2-1|.
CASNPLGPNNEQFF
TGTGCCAGCAACCCCTTGGGCCCCAACAATGAGCAGTTCTTC
>once|TRBV27|TRBJ1-6|.
CASSSKPKSSYNSPLHF
TGTGCCAGCAGTTCAAAACCCAAGAGCTCCTATAATTCACCCCTCCACTTT
>once|TRBV6-5|TRBJ1-5|.
CASSPGNNQPQHF
TGTGCCAGCAGCCCAGGGAACAATCAGCCCCAGCATTTT
>.|TRBV5-1|TRBJ1-1|TRBD1
CASSPLQGTNTEAFF
TGCGCCAGCAGCCCACTACAGGGGACGAACACTGAAGCTTTCTTT
>once|TRBV4-3|TRBJ2-7|TRBD2
CASSQDRGGGNEQYF
TGCGCCAGCAGCCAGGACCGCGGGGGAGGAAACGAGCAGTACTTC
>once|TRBV19|TRBJ2-1|TRBD1
CASSIGRGPGNEQFF
TGTGCCAGTAGTATCGGCAGGGGGCCGGGGAATGAGCAGTTCTTC
>.|TRBV6-5|TRBJ2-7|TRBD1
CASSRGTGKPYEQYF
TGTGCCAGCAGCCGCGGGACAGGGAAACCATACGAGCAGTACTTC
>.|TRBV11-2|TRBJ1-1|TRBD1
CASSLTGMNTEAFF
TGTGCCAGCAGCTTGACAGGGATGAACACTGAAGCTTTCTTT
>.|TRBV3-1/TRBV3-2|TRBJ1-2|.
CASSQGRGPSF
TGTGCCAGCAGCCAAGGCAGGGGCCCTTCCTTC
>.|TRBV19|TRBJ2-3|TRBD2
CASSLATSGITTDTQYF
TGTGCCAGTAGTTTAGCGACTAGCGGGATTACCACAGATACGCAGTATTTT
>.|TRBV5-4|TRBJ1-6|TRBD1
CASSSDRGRSPLHF
TGTGCCAGCAGCTCGGACAGGGGAAGGTCACCCCTCCACTTT
>.|TRBV2|TRBJ1-1|TRBD1
CASTGQGNTEAFF
TGTGCCAGCACTGGACAGGGGAACACTGAAGCTTTCTTT
>.|TRBV6-6|TRBJ1-1|.
CASSYSRGGANTEAFF
TGTGCCAGCAGTTACTCGAGAGGTGGGGCGAACACTGAAGCTTTCTTT